A selection of T cell receptor beta chains follows, all from one sample in a study of T cell responses to AZD1222 COVID-19 vaccine. Libraries were prepared by immunoSEQ multiplex PCR; TCRdb keeps only in-frame clonotypes and omits some of them. Counted here are roughly 140,000 clones, approximately 90% occurring once; the ten biggest clones make up roughly 3.1%. Specimen: peripheral blood, collected on day 0 of AZD1222 vaccination. These receptors were collected from an adult in good health. The CDR3 runs from the conserved cysteine through the conserved F or W. The D gene is left open where the match is weak.

D	V	J	CDR3
TRBD2	TRBV7-2	TRBJ2-1	CASRSGTTYNEQFF
.	TRBV15	TRBJ2-2	CATSRDRAVNTGELFF
TRBD2	TRBV7-6	TRBJ2-3	CASSLNGGGLADTQYF
.	TRBV5-1	TRBJ2-3	CASRHRDPLPDTQYF
TRBD1	TRBV15	TRBJ1-3	CATSRPLGQVGNTIYF
TRBD1	TRBV3-1/TRBV3-2	TRBJ1-2	CAVGADRGPGYTF
.	TRBV13	TRBJ2-1	CASSLWDHPEQFF
TRBD1	TRBV2	TRBJ2-5	CASKTGGPLETQYF
.	TRBV19	TRBJ1-2	CASSMRGALDGYTF
.	TRBV30	TRBJ1-1	CAWSTGRRNTEAFF
.	TRBV21-1	TRBJ2-7	CASRGTGSPAYEQYF
.	TRBV30	TRBJ1-4	CAWGMEGEKLFF
.	TRBV14	TRBJ1-6	CASSRVTGKSPLHF
.	TRBV29-1	TRBJ1-2	CSVAYSPNANYGYTF
.	TRBV10-3	TRBJ1-1	CAISEVGDEAFF
.	TRBV18	TRBJ2-2	CASSPRQTSTGELFF
.	TRBV19	TRBJ1-2	CASSIWAGFGDAYGYTF
TRBD2	TRBV5-1	TRBJ2-5	CASRRSGGDQETQYF
TRBD2	TRBV7-9	TRBJ2-1	CASIGTRIDLYNEQFF
TRBD1	TRBV6-6	TRBJ1-1	CASGRGRTEAFF
.	TRBV2	TRBJ2-5	CASSWAGEETQYF
.	TRBV7-2	TRBJ2-7	CASSFSSEQYF
.	TRBV4-3	TRBJ1-4	CASSQPDSSNEKLFF
.	TRBV20-1	TRBJ1-5	CSASMGGYSNQPQHF
TRBD2	TRBV14	TRBJ2-1	CASSQGGRRNEQFF
.	TRBV2	TRBJ2-7	CASSVQGEGEQYF
TRBD1	TRBV11-3	TRBJ2-2	CASSIPGQGATGELFF
.	TRBV6-2/TRBV6-3	TRBJ1-4	CASSSVGGEKLFF
TRBD1	TRBV11-3	TRBJ2-2	CASSSLGQGANTGELFF